This TCR beta chain emerged from a study of response to subunit inactivated influenza vaccine. Overall study results and limits: It was suggested by the authors that few new T cells are recruited by each seasonal influenza vaccination.

Comments on this clonotype: Its antigen is still unknown.

Trimming shortened V by 2 bases and J by 4 bases, and 20 bases separated the two germline ends. CDR1 and CDR2 from the germline V gene are SQVTM and ANQGSEA. The CDR3 is 17 residues long. TCRdb ran MiXCR on the RT-PCR reads and lists one entry per CDR3 protein. The sample includes fewer than 550,000 distinct CDR3 sequences, approximately 24% of them seen just once. The chain combines TRBV29-1 with TRBJ2-2, with D maybe TRBD2 (5 bases). The input for sequencing was CD4+ T cells sorted from PBMCs, taken roughly 5 days after vaccination. The receptor comes from a man aged 45-60 years who received an inactivated influenza vaccine. The CDR3 sequence is CSVESARDTEGTGELFF. CDR3 bases: TGCAGCGTTGAATCGGCCCGGGATACAGAGGGCACCGGGGAGCTGTTTTTT.